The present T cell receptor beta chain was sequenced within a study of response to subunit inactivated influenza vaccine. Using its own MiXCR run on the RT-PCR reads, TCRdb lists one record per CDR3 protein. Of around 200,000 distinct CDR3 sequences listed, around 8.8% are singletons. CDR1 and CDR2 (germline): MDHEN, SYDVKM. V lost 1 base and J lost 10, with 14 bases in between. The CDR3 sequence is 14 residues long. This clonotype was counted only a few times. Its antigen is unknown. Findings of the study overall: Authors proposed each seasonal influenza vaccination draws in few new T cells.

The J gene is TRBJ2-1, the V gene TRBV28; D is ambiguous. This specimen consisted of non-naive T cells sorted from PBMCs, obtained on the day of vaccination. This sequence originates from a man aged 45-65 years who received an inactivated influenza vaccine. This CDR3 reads CASSLFASLPEQFF. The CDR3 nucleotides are TGTGCCAGCAGTTTATTTGCCAGCTTGCCGGAGCAGTTCTTC.